The source of this T cell receptor (beta chain) is a study of T cells in localized non-small cell lung cancer. Sequencing used immunoSEQ multiplex PCR; TCRdb keeps in-frame clones, though not all of them. The repertoire holds tens of thousands of clones, with approximately 90% as singletons. From germline, CDR1 is MNHNS and CDR2 SASEGT. CDR3 length: 16 residues. The V and J ends lost 2 bases and 2 bases respectively, with 16 bases between them. The chain couples TRBV6-1 to TRBJ2-7; D uncertain. This TCR derives from a male donor aged 60 or over with stage III squamous cell lung carcinoma. The sequenced sample was peripheral blood, obtained before any cancer treatment. CDR3 DNA: TGTGCCAGCAGTGAAAGTGGGATCCTAAATACCTACGAGCAGTACTTC. It codes for CASSESGILNTYEQYF.